A single sample gave rise to the 27 T cell receptor beta chains below, sequenced in a study of post-analysis software for immune sequencing data. Unique molecular identifiers were built into the TCR beta cDNA libraries. TCRdb itself ran the PCR reads through MiXCR, one entry per CDR3 protein. Of 400,000 to 500,000 distinct CDR3 sequences listed, 30% to 40% are singletons. The antigens these receptors bind are not known. Study outcomes and limitations: TRBV5-6, TRBV5-1 and TRBV20-1 were among five TRBV segments more frequent in patients than controls.

The sample taken for sequencing was blood. These receptors all come from a girl aged 2 to 10 with multiple sclerosis.

For this clonotype: Germline and junction disagree at one end, which may indicate a read error. The V gene is TRBV7-2, the J gene TRBJ2-7, with D possibly matching TRBD1 (6 bases). This CDR3 region has 15 residues. Germline V gene lookup returns CDR1 SGHTA and CDR2 FQGNSA. As DNA, the CDR3 is TGTGCCGGCAGCACAGGGTTCGGCCCCTTCTACGAGCAGTACTTC. It specifies CAGSTGFGPFYEQYF.

This clonotype occurred a few times. V is TRBV5-1 and J is TRBJ2-3; D is perhaps TRBD2 (6 bases). The ends were cut back, 0 bases at V and 4 bases at J, with 15 bases in the middle. Germline-derived CDR1 and CDR2 are SGHRS and YFSETQ. The CDR3 spans 16 residues. CDR3 amino acids: CASSLGGTLAADTQYF. In DNA form, the CDR3 reads TGCGCCAGCAGCTTGGGCGGGACTCTTGCCGCAGATACGCAGTATTTT. Using reference TRBV5-1 and TRBJ2-3 for the parts outside the CDR3, the full variable domain is KAGVTQTPRYLIKTRGQQVTLSCSPISGHRSVSWYQQTPGQGLQFLFEYFSETQRNKGNFPGRFSGRQFSNSRSEMNVSTLELGDSALYLCASSLGGTLAADTQYFGPGTRLTVL.

The rearrangement joins TRBV5-1 to TRBJ2-7; the D is unclear. Germline lookup yields CDR1 SGHRS and CDR2 YFSETQ. The CDR3 is made up of 16 amino acids. Deletions cut 2 bases from V and 4 bases from J, with 19 bases between. Here the CDR3 reads CASSFLSGLEGYEQYF. The CDR3 coding sequence is TGCGCCAGCAGCTTCCTATCAGGCCTTGAAGGGTACGAGCAGTACTTC.

This sequence joins TRBV25-1 and TRBJ2-4; 7 nucleotides align to TRBD2. After removal of 6 bases from V and 6 bases from J, the junction contained 5 bases not matched to a gene. The CDR3 covers 13 residues. Germline V gene data show CDR1 as MGHDK and CDR2 as SYGVNS. CDR3: CASSTGLTNIQYF. CDR3 sequence (DNA): TGTGCCAGCAGCACGGGACTAACAAACATTCAGTACTTC.

V usage is TRBV12-3 or TRBV12-4 and J usage is TRBJ1-2; 7 bases map to TRBD1. The CDR3 extends over 15 amino acids. Trimming cost V 6 bases and J 2 bases; bases outside gene matches: 9. CDR3 amino acids: CASRKGRQGNYGYTF. CDR3 coding DNA: TGTGCCAGCAGAAAGGGACGACAGGGAAACTATGGCTACACCTTC.

This clonotype turned up a few times. For the CDR3, the DNA is TGTGCCAGCAGTTTTCCTACGGGGGAGCAGTTCTTC. This codes for CASSFPTGEQFF. V is TRBV12-3 or TRBV12-4 and J is TRBJ2-1, with a possible D match to TRBD2 (5 bases). This CDR3 is 12 amino acids long. Trimming removed 3 bases at V and 10 bases at J, with 10 bases between.

The V call is TRBV20-1, the J call TRBJ2-4; a possible D gene is TRBD1 (5 bases). Trimming left V 5 bases short and J 3 bases short, with 14 bases between. The CDR3 totals 14 residues. Germline values: CDR1 DFQATT, CDR2 SNEGSKA (reference sequence). CDR3 sequence (DNA): TGCAGTGCTTCCCCAGGGAAAGGCAAAAACATTCAGTACTTC. The encoded protein is CSASPGKGKNIQYF.

The chain recombines TRBV6-5 with TRBJ2-7; TRBD2 matches at 11 bases. Germline values: CDR1 MNHEY, CDR2 SVGAGI. The CDR3 is 15 residues long. The V gene end was trimmed by 4 bases and the J gene end by 3 bases; junction bases not matched to a gene: 5. The CDR3 region is CASSSSTSGVYEQYF. CDR3 DNA sequence: TGTGCCAGCAGTTCGTCGACTAGCGGGGTCTACGAGCAGTACTTC.

The chain uses TRBV4-3 and TRBJ2-1; 14 nucleotides line up with TRBD2. V dropped 4 bases and J dropped 4; count of bases not matched to a gene: 12. CDR1 and CDR2 (germline): LGHNA, YSLEER. The CDR3 has 19 residues. This CDR3 reads CASSRGPGLAGVGYNEQFF. The CDR3 DNA is TGCGCCAGCAGCCGAGGACCGGGACTAGCGGGAGTAGGGTACAATGAGCAGTTCTTC.

To note about this clonotype: At one end the junction does not follow the germline gene, possibly because of a read error. This chain uses TRBV6-5 with TRBJ2-3; 9 bases match TRBD1. The CDR3 extends over 15 amino acids. Germline V CDR1 and CDR2: MNHEY, SVGAGI. Here the CDR3 DNA reads TGTGTCAGCAGCAAAACAGGGGGCGATGCAGATACGCAGTATTTT. Protein: CVSSKTGGDADTQYF.

This clonotype has only a few counts. The chain joins TRBV5-1 to TRBJ2-3, with a tentative D call TRBD1 (6 bases). The CDR3 consists of 15 residues. Trimming shortened V by 1 base and J by 2 bases, and 11 bases separated the two germline ends. CDR1 is SGHRS, CDR2 YFSETQ, per germline. CDR3: CASSLWGLTTDTQYF. The CDR3 region has the DNA TGCGCCAGCAGCTTGTGGGGGCTTACCACAGATACGCAGTATTTT.

The rearrangement joins TRBV29-1 to TRBJ2-5; possible D gene TRBD2, 5 bases. Germline CDR1 SQVTM, CDR2 ANQGSEA. Trimming took off 3 bases at V and 4 bases at J, with 12 bases between the two ends. This CDR3 spans 13 amino acids. The CDR3 sequence: CSVDWRAGETQYF. The CDR3 DNA reads TGCAGCGTTGATTGGCGGGCCGGAGAGACCCAGTACTTC.

The chain couples TRBV12-3 or TRBV12-4 to TRBJ2-4; the D gene is possibly TRBD2 (6 bases). The V end was cut by 1 base, the J end by 4 bases, with 14 bases between. This CDR3 comprises 16 residues. DNA of the CDR3: TGTGCCAGCAGTTTAGGGAGCGGCGGGACTAAAAACATTCAGTACTTC. It translates to CASSLGSGGTKNIQYF.

V is TRBV14 and J is TRBJ1-4; no firm D call. The CDR3 sequence is 12 residues long. Germline V gives CDR1 SGHDN, CDR2 FVKESK. Trimming took off 2 bases at V and 14 bases at J, with 12 bases between the two ends. CDR3 amino acids: CASSQQQPKLFF. The CDR3 DNA reads TGTGCCAGCAGCCAACAACAGCCAAAGCTGTTTTTT.

In regard to this clonotype: Germline is not matched at one junction end, which may reflect a read error. Here the CDR3 DNA reads TGTGCCAGCAGTTACAGGGTCGGTGCGTCTTACTACGTGCAGTACTTC. It translates to CASSYRVGASYYVQYF. This rearrangement joins TRBV6-5 to TRBJ2-7, with no clear D. This CDR3 region has 16 residues. Germline V gene lookup returns CDR1 MNHEY and CDR2 SVGAGI.

This sequence joins TRBV6-2 or TRBV6-3 and TRBJ1-2; 9 nucleotides align to TRBD1. Trimming took 4 bases from V and 8 from J; bases not matched to a gene: 8. This CDR3 has 14 residues. Germline lookup yields CDR1 MNHEY and CDR2 SVGEGT. The CDR3 loop reads CASSSRGQGTGYTF. As DNA, the CDR3 is TGTGCCAGCAGTTCCAGGGGACAGGGAACCGGCTACACCTTC.

This clonotype was recorded only once. This chain joins TRBV18 and TRBJ1-1; D is undetermined. The CDR3 loop spans 12 amino acids. Germline lookup yields CDR1 KGHSH and CDR2 LQKENI. V was cut by 3 bases and J by 11 bases, with 13 bases left in between. CDR3 nucleotides: TGTGCCAGCTCACCGGGAGATAGGACGGCTTTCTTT. It is translated as CASSPGDRTAFF.

There are a few counts of this clonotype. The V and J genes are TRBV7-9 and TRBJ2-5; 9 bases fit TRBD2. This CDR3 has 15 residues. The trim removed 2 bases at V and 2 bases at J, leaving 3 bases unmatched. Germline CDR1 and CDR2: SEHNR and FQNEAQ (reference sequence). CDR3 DNA: TGTGCCAGCAGCTTATTGGCGGGAGGGCAAGAGACCCAGTACTTC. Amino acid sequence: CASSLLAGGQETQYF. The whole variable domain, filled in from reference TRBV7-9 and TRBJ2-5, reads DTGVSQNPRHKITKRGQNVTFRCDPISEHNRLYWYRQTLGQGPEFLTYFQNEAQLEKSRLLSDRFSAERPKGSFSTLEIQRTEQGDSAMYLCASSLLAGGQETQYFGPGTRLLVL.

This clonotype was counted between two and nine times. The genes are TRBV7-7 and TRBJ2-3; the D call may be TRBD1 or TRBD2 (5 bases each). The CDR3 has 14 amino acids. Germline V gives CDR1 SSHAT, CDR2 FNYEAQ (reference sequence). The V end was cut by 5 bases, the J end by 0 bases, with 9 bases between. The CDR3 nucleotides are TGTGCCAGCAGCCGGGACGGGAGCACAGATACGCAGTATTTT. This translates into CASSRDGSTDTQYF.

With respect to this clonotype: At one of its ends the junction is not consistent with the germline gene, which may arise from a read error. The chain employs TRBV28 and TRBJ2-5; D not certain. Germline V gene sequence: CDR1 MDHEN, CDR2 SYDVKM. The CDR3 sequence is 14 residues long. The CDR3: CASSPQLRTFVQYF. CDR3 DNA: TGCGCCAGCAGCCCACAATTGAGGACGTTCGTTCAGTACTTC.

The DNA of the CDR3 is TGCAGTGCTAGAATCGTCCGGGACAGGGTATATGAGCAGTACTTC. Its protein is CSARIVRDRVYEQYF. The chain couples TRBV20-1 to TRBJ2-5, with 9 bases that match TRBD1. The CDR3 is made up of 15 amino acids. Trimming removed 2 bases from V and 11 bases from J; junction bases left unmatched: 15. CDR1 DFQATT and CDR2 SNEGSKA come from the germline V gene (reference sequence).

This clonotype was observed a few times. The V gene is TRBV7-3, the J gene TRBJ2-1, with 11 bases that match TRBD2. Trimming took 6 bases from V and 6 from J; bases not matched to a gene: 7. The germline V gene has CDR1 SGHTA and CDR2 FQGTGA. There are 15 residues in the CDR3. In DNA, the CDR3 is TGTGCCAGCAGTCAAGGACTAGCGGGTCTCAATGAGCAGTTCTTC. Protein sequence: CASSQGLAGLNEQFF.

For this clonotype: One end of the junction does not line up with germline, which may come from a read error. The chain has TRBV12-3 or TRBV12-4 and TRBJ2-6; perhaps TRBD1 as D (6 bases). The CDR3 length is 17 residues. CDR3 protein: CAGRNRDISSGANVLTF. DNA of the CDR3: TGTGCCGGCAGAAACCGGGACATCTCCTCTGGGGCCAACGTCCTGACTTTC.

The chain is built from TRBV9 and TRBJ2-3; D is unclear. The CDR3 loop spans 16 amino acids. Between the trimmed V and J ends, which lost 0 bases and 0 bases, there was a span of 11 bases. Germline V CDR1 and CDR2: SGDLS, YYNGEE. CDR3 bases: TGTGCCAGCAGCGTAGTTAGCCTCCTCAGCACAGATACGCAGTATTTT. Translation gives CASSVVSLLSTDTQYF.

V usage is TRBV28 and J usage is TRBJ2-3; D is ambiguous. The germline gives CDR1 MDHEN, CDR2 SYDVKM. This CDR3 has 14 amino acids. Trimming shortened V by 1 base and J by 3 bases, and 8 bases separated the two germline ends. CDR3 protein: CASSLLAVTDTQYF. The CDR3, as DNA: TGTGCCAGCAGTTTATTGGCAGTAACAGATACGCAGTATTTT.

As DNA, the CDR3 is TGTGCCAGCAGTTACTCGGAAAGACGCTATGGCTACACCTTC. This gives the protein CASSYSERRYGYTF. V usage is TRBV6-2 or TRBV6-3 and J usage is TRBJ1-2; unclear D gene. V was clipped by 0 bases and J by 4 bases, with 9 bases between them. The CDR3 is made up of 14 amino acids. The germline V gene encodes CDR1 MNHEY and CDR2 SVGEGT.

On this clonotype itself: Relative to the germline gene, one junction end is altered; a read error may explain this. The V and J genes are TRBV5-1 and TRBJ1-1; 8 bases agree with TRBD1. The CDR3 runs 15 residues. Germline V gene sequence: CDR1 SGHRS, CDR2 YFSETQ. CDR3 loop: CASSQWTGKNTEAFF. Written as DNA, the CDR3 is TGCGCCAGCAGCCAATGGACAGGGAAGAACACTGAAGCCTTCTTT.